The clone carrying this TCR beta chain was observed a single time. The repertoire was sequenced with immunoSEQ multiplex PCR; TCRdb's copy has only in-frame clones and lacks some. The repertoire holds more than 140,000 clones, 80% to 90% seen once, with 6.5% to 9% in the top ten. The CDR3 has 12 residues. The V gene lost 5 bases and the J gene lost 4 bases, with 8 bases spanning the gap. Germline V lookup: CDR1 ENHRY, CDR2 SYGVKD. This record comes from a study of blood T cell repertoires in COVID-19. Study details: The origin of the acute and convalescent COVID-19 samples was the United States, Italy and Spain. Nucleic acid was either cDNA or gDNA, and it came from T cells, B-cell-depleted T cells, or PBMCs.

Specimen: peripheral blood. The chain carries TRBV10-3 and TRBJ1-1, with no clear D. The receptor's source is a woman aged 45-59 years in a cohort sampled during active or convalescent COVID-19. The DNA for the CDR3 is TGTGCCATCAGTCCCGAACTCACTGAAGCTTTCTTT. It encodes CAISPELTEAFF.